Included here is one T cell receptor beta chain sequence, with context. Its antigen is still unknown. This CDR3 has 14 amino acids. The V gene lost 5 bases and the J gene lost 9 bases, with 17 bases spanning the gap. CDR1 and CDR2 from the germline V gene are SGHVS and FQNEAQ. This sample was taken from a study of lymphopenia after photon versus proton radiotherapy. Study findings and constraints: Authors raise, but do not show, better survival with proton therapy. Proton therapy kept repertoires fairly stable, unlike photons, which gained effector/memory cells.

Data came from immunoSEQ multiplex PCR; TCRdb stores just in-frame clones and leaves some out. The sample lists approximately 65,000 clones, about 85% seen once, with 9.5% to 15% in the top ten. This chain joins TRBV7-8 and TRBJ2-1; D remains ambiguous. Sequenced material: peripheral blood, taken from a patient treated with proton-based radiotherapy. The clonotype originates from an elderly man with esophageal cancer. The CDR3 here is CASSPISAVTEQFF. The CDR3 nucleotides read TGTGCCAGCAGCCCCATATCCGCGGTTACTGAGCAGTTCTTC.